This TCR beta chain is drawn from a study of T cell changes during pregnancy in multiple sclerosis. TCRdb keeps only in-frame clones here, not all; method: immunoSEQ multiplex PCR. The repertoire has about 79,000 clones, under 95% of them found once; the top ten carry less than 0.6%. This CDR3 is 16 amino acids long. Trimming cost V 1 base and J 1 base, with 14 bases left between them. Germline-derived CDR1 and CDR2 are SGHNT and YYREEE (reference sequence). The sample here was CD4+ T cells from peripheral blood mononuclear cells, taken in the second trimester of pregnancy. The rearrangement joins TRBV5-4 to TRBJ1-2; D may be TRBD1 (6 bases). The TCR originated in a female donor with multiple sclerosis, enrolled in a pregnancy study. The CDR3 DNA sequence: TGTGCCAGCAGCTTGTTTGGCAGACAGGTTAACTATGGCTACACCTTC. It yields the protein CASSLFGRQVNYGYTF.